This T cell receptor (beta chain) stems from a study of shared T cell receptors in the human thymus. The CDR3 is 15 residues long. V was pared by 6 bases and J by 3 bases, with 15 bases between. Germline V CDR1 and CDR2: MDHEN, SYDVKM. Libraries were prepared by immunoSEQ multiplex PCR; TCRdb keeps only in-frame clonotypes and omits some of them. The table includes hundreds of thousands of clones, approximately 95% detected once. The chain combines TRBV28 with TRBJ2-4, with D hard to call. The sequencing input was thymocytes. This TCR came from a human donor. CDR3 protein: CASRAKTLGKNIQYF. The CDR3 bases are TGTGCCAGCAGAGCTAAGACTCTAGGCAAAAACATTCAGTACTTC.